The 6 T cell receptor beta chains below all came from one sample that was sequenced in a study of shared clonotypes between healthy human individuals. The assay was immunoSEQ multiplex PCR, and TCRdb's table has in-frame clones only and misses some. The sample shows millions of clones, over 85% of them seen only once. The sample taken for sequencing was naive CD4+ T cells sorted from blood. Subset in this sample: CD45RA+ positively selected. All receptors derive from a man aged 18 to 30 in good health.

This clone was counted once. This sequence joins TRBV7-8 and TRBJ2-3; no clear D. From germline, CDR1 is SGHVS and CDR2 FQNEAQ. CDR3 length equals 14 residues. Trimming stripped 4 bases from V and 1 base from J, with 9 bases between. CDR3 in amino acids: CASSSEGGTDTQYF. The CDR3, as DNA: TGTGCCAGCAGCTCGGAAGGAGGCACAGATACGCAGTATTTT.

CDR3 loop: CASSLAGVLNQPQHF. The DNA of the CDR3 is TGTGCCAGCAGCTTAGCGGGGGTCCTGAATCAGCCCCAGCATTTT. The genes are TRBV7-8 and TRBJ1-5, with D tentatively TRBD1 (5 bases). Germline values: CDR1 SGHVS, CDR2 FQNEAQ. V shed 0 bases and J shed 4 bases, with 10 bases lying between them. The CDR3 is 15 amino acids.

The rearrangement links TRBV11-2 to TRBJ1-2, with no clear D. Per germline, CDR1 SGHAT and CDR2 FQNNGV. V lost 5 bases and J 3 bases, leaving 7 bases between the germline ends. This CDR3 has 12 amino acids. CDR3 DNA sequence: TGTGCCAGCAGCCTAATGGACTATGGCTACACCTTC. It specifies CASSLMDYGYTF. Together with reference TRBV11-2 and TRBJ1-2, the CDR3 gives the full variable domain: EAGVAQSPRYKIIEKRQSVAFWCNPISGHATLYWYQQILGQGPKLLIQFQNNGVVDDSQLPKDRFSAERLKGVDSTLKIQPAKLEDSAVYLCASSLMDYGYTFGSGTRLTVV.

Remarks on this clone: Different DNA sequences within this sample yield the same CDR3. The chain joins TRBV7-2 to TRBJ2-3; TRBD2 might be the D (5 bases). Trimming took 3 bases from V and 1 from J, leaving 8 bases between them. The CDR3 runs to 14 residues. Germline V CDR1 and CDR2: SGHTA, FQGNSA. The CDR3 nucleotides are TGTGCCAGCAGCTTCTCAGCGGGCACAGATACGCAGTATTTT. Protein product: CASSFSAGTDTQYF.

This chain uses TRBV6-4 with TRBJ2-1; 12 bases are shared with TRBD2. V shed 6 bases and J 8 bases; nucleotides not matched to a gene: 8. This CDR3 has 15 amino acids. The germline V gene has CDR1 MRHNA and CDR2 SNTAGT. CDR3 nucleotides: TGTGCCAGCAGCCCCTCTAGCGGGAGGGCCCATGAGCAGTTCTTC. This sequence encodes CASSPSSGRAHEQFF.

The chain combines TRBV5-1 with TRBJ1-6; 7 nucleotides agree with TRBD1. This CDR3 spans 15 amino acids. CDR1 is SGHRS and CDR2 is YFSETQ in the germline V gene. V shed 0 bases, J shed 7 bases, and the junction held 4 bases outside the gene matches. The CDR3 DNA is TGCGCCAGCAGCTTGGCCAGACAGGGAAATTCACCCCTCCACTTT. Translation gives CASSLARQGNSPLHF.